One sample yielded the 12 T cell receptor beta chains listed below, sequenced in a study of CD8+ T cells in alopecia areata. Sequencing relied on a cDNA template that was reverse transcribed from extracted RNA. Clones were read by immunoSEQ multiplex PCR, and TCRdb kept only the in-frame ones, dropping some. The repertoire has around 270,000 clones, roughly 64% of them found once; the top ten carry under 2%. The treatment was: oral pan-JAK inhibitor, 5-10 mg twice daily. The specimen comprised CD4+ T cells sorted from blood, sampled at week 24, from a patient treated with tofacitinib. The receptor set was obtained from a human donor with alopecia areata.

The chain has TRBV29-1 and TRBJ2-6; D is undetermined. This CDR3 is 14 amino acids long. CDR1 and CDR2 from the germline V gene are SQVTM and ANQGSEA. Between the trimmed V and J ends, which lost 1 base and 0 bases, there was a span of 4 bases. CDR3 in DNA: TGCAGCGTTGAAGCAACCTCTGGGGCCAACGTCCTGACTTTC. Protein sequence: CSVEATSGANVLTF.

This chain connects TRBV9 to TRBJ1-1, with 8 nucleotides matching TRBD1. This CDR3 contains 11 residues. The trim removed 4 bases at V and 11 bases at J, leaving 4 bases unmatched. The germline V gene encodes CDR1 SGDLS and CDR2 YYNGEE. CDR3 sequence (DNA): TGTGCCAGCAGCACGGGACAGGACGCTTTCTTT. Its translation: CASSTGQDAFF.

Concerning this clone itself: Other DNA sequences in the sample encode the same CDR3. This chain connects TRBV29-1 to TRBJ2-7; TRBD1 agrees at 9 bases. This CDR3 is built from 13 residues. V lost 5 bases to trimming and J lost 3 bases; unmatched junction nucleotides: 5. Germline CDR1 is SQVTM and CDR2 is ANQGSEA. CDR3 loop: CSVPDRGGYEQYF. The CDR3 DNA follows: TGCAGCGTTCCGGACAGGGGAGGCTACGAGCAGTACTTC.

This clone was detected a few times. V is TRBV30 and J is TRBJ2-5; tentatively, D is TRBD2 (7 bases). Trimming stripped 3 bases from V and 2 bases from J, with 13 bases between. This CDR3 comprises 14 residues. Per the germline V gene, CDR1 is GTSNPN and CDR2 is SVGIG (reference sequence). In DNA, the CDR3 is TGTGCCTGGAGAAGCGGGACATCTCAAGAGACCCAGTACTTC. It encodes CAWRSGTSQETQYF.

J is TRBJ2-3 and V is TRBV19; unclear D gene. Germline V CDR1 and CDR2: LNHDA, SQIVND (reference sequence). The CDR3 has 13 residues. V lost 10 bases and J lost 3, with 14 bases in between. CDR3 sequence: CATPRAGTDTQYF. The CDR3 coding sequence is TGTGCCACCCCCCGGGCAGGAACAGATACGCAGTATTTT.

The rearrangement links TRBV25-1 to TRBJ1-1; D gene uncertain. The CDR3 spans 14 residues. Germline V gene sequence: CDR1 MGHDK, CDR2 SYGVNS. Trimming removed 8 bases at V and 5 bases at J, with 18 bases between. This chain's CDR3 is CASSLGQATTEAFF. For the CDR3, the DNA is TGTGCCAGCTCTTTAGGTCAGGCGACAACTGAAGCTTTCTTT.

The chain links TRBV9 to TRBJ1-1; 9 nucleotides line up with TRBD1. The germline gives CDR1 SGDLS, CDR2 YYNGEE. V trimming: 7 bases; J trimming: 6 bases; junction bases outside the gene matches: 10. CDR3 length: 14 amino acids. CDR3 region: CASSSGTGISEAFF. CDR3 DNA: TGTGCCAGCTCTTCCGGGACAGGGATTTCTGAAGCTTTCTTT.

This rearrangement joins TRBV9 to TRBJ2-3; TRBD1 is a possible D gene (6 bases). Trimming removed 0 bases from V and 1 base from J, with 9 bases in between. There are 15 residues in the CDR3. The germline V gene has CDR1 SGDLS and CDR2 YYNGEE. The CDR3, as DNA: TGTGCCAGCAGCGTAGACAGGGCCCGCACAGATACGCAGTATTTT. Protein product: CASSVDRARTDTQYF. The variable domain in full, completed from reference TRBV9 and TRBJ2-3, reads DSGVTQTPKHLITATGQRVTLRCSPRSGDLSVYWYQQSLDQGLQFLIQYYNGEERAKGNILERFSAQQFPDLHSELNLSSLELGDSALYFCASSVDRARTDTQYFGPGTRLTVL.

This clone was detected only a few times. J is TRBJ2-7 and V is TRBV27; D remains ambiguous. The germline CDR1 and CDR2 sequences are MNHEY and SMNVEV (reference sequence). The length of the CDR3 is 13 residues. Trimming pared 2 bases from V and 3 bases from J, leaving 8 bases between. For the CDR3, the DNA is TGTGCCAGCAGTTTAAGGCAGAGCTACGAGCAGTACTTC. Its protein product is CASSLRQSYEQYF.

This chain connects TRBV7-2 to TRBJ2-7; D not resolved. Germline V gene data show CDR1 as SGHTA and CDR2 as FQGNSA. The CDR3 runs 12 residues. V was shortened by 5 bases and J by 0 bases, with 5 bases between the two germline ends. CDR3 coding DNA: TGTGCCAGCAGCCGCGTCTCCTACGAGCAGTACTTC. Amino acids: CASSRVSYEQYF. Supplemented by reference TRBV7-2 and TRBJ2-7, the full variable domain reads GAGVSQSPSNKVTEKGKDVELRCDPISGHTALYWYRQSLGQGLEFLIYFQGNSAPDKSGLPSDRFSAERTGGSVSTLTIQRTQQEDSAVYLCASSRVSYEQYFGPGTRLTVT.

This clone was picked up a small number of times. CDR3 nucleotides: TGTGCCAGCCCCGGGACAGGGGCCGGGGAGCTGTTTTTT. Protein sequence: CASPGTGAGELFF. This chain joins TRBV19 and TRBJ2-2, with TRBD1 matching over 10 bases. The germline gives CDR1 LNHDA, CDR2 SQIVND (reference sequence). The V gene end was trimmed by 9 bases and the J gene end by 6 bases; junction bases not matched to a gene: 4. The CDR3 contains 13 residues.

This clone was seen only a few times. The chain joins TRBV4-1 to TRBJ2-7; D call uncertain. The CDR3 is 12 residues long. V lost 1 base and J lost 9, with 10 bases in between. CDR1 is MGHRA, CDR2 YSYEKL, per germline. The CDR3 here is CASSQAYSPQYF. CDR3 DNA sequence: TGCGCCAGCAGCCAAGCCTACTCGCCGCAGTACTTC.